These 8 T cell receptor beta chains originate from one sample sequenced in a study of blood T cell repertoires in COVID-19. Profiled with immunoSEQ multiplex PCR; TCRdb holds only in-frame clones, not every one. The sample yields 150,000 to 200,000 clones, about 89% seen once. Sequencing input: peripheral blood. The receptors were sampled from a man in his sixties or seventies with acute or convalescent COVID-19.

The chain links TRBV11-2 to TRBJ2-7, with D possibly TRBD1 on 6 matching bases. CDR3 size: 14 residues. Trimming cost V 1 base and J 0 bases, with 7 bases left between them. CDR1 and CDR2 (germline): SGHAT, FQNNGV. CDR3: CASSLGTDSYEQYF. The CDR3 DNA reads as TGTGCCAGCAGCTTAGGGACAGACTCCTACGAGCAGTACTTC.

The V and J genes are TRBV6-1 and TRBJ1-2, with D unresolved. The V gene lost 1 base and the J gene lost 2 bases, with 5 bases spanning the gap. Germline V lookup: CDR1 MNHNS, CDR2 SASEGT. This CDR3 is 13 amino acids long. CDR3 bases: TGTGCCAGCAGTGAAGTCGGGAACTATGGCTACACCTTC. As protein: CASSEVGNYGYTF.

The table lists this clone with a count of one. The chain has TRBV28 and TRBJ1-2; D is unresolved. The CDR3 runs 10 residues. The ends were cut back, 4 bases at V and 6 bases at J, with 3 bases in the middle. The germline V gene has CDR1 MDHEN and CDR2 SYDVKM. The CDR3 loop reads CASSYNGYTF. CDR3 DNA sequence: TGTGCCAGCAGTTACAATGGCTACACCTTC.

This chain links TRBV6-5 with TRBJ2-2; D is undetermined. V was shortened by 11 bases and J by 0 bases, with 13 bases between the two germline ends. This CDR3 has 14 amino acids. Germline-derived CDR1 and CDR2 are MNHEY and SVGAGI. In DNA, the CDR3 is TGTGCCGGTCGACTTTACGCGAACACCGGGGAGCTGTTTTTT. This codes for CAGRLYANTGELFF.

The chain couples TRBV6-5 to TRBJ2-1; tentative D call: TRBD2 (6 bases). Germline V gene data show CDR1 as MNHEY and CDR2 as SVGAGI. Trimming took 6 bases from V and 9 from J, leaving 18 bases between them. This CDR3 has 14 amino acids. The DNA of the CDR3 is TGTGCCAGCAGACGACTAGGGCGAAAGAGTGAGCAGTTCTTC. It specifies CASRRLGRKSEQFF.

The V gene is TRBV5-8, the J gene TRBJ2-7; D is ambiguous. The CDR3 extends over 15 amino acids. V was clipped by 0 bases and J by 0 bases, with 10 bases between them. Germline CDR1 is SGHTS and CDR2 is YDEGEE. The DNA for the CDR3 is TGTGCCAGCAGCTTGGCGCCTACGAGCTCCTACGAGCAGTACTTC. Its protein is CASSLAPTSSYEQYF.

This sequence joins TRBV6-5 and TRBJ2-5, with TRBD1 identical over 7 bases. The germline V gene encodes CDR1 MNHEY and CDR2 SVGAGI. The CDR3 covers 13 residues. V trimming: 7 bases; J trimming: 7 bases; junction bases outside the gene matches: 9. CDR3 sequence (DNA): TGTGCCAGCACCCAAGACAGGGCCGGGACCCAGTACTTC. Amino acid sequence: CASTQDRAGTQYF.

This clone was recorded only once. The J gene is TRBJ1-2, the V gene TRBV10-1; TRBD1 might be the D (5 bases). CDR3 length: 14 amino acids. V lost 5 bases and J 8 bases, leaving 18 bases between the germline ends. CDR1 is WNHNN and CDR2 is SYGVQD in the germline V gene (reference sequence). The CDR3 protein is CASSPLLDTNGYTF. The CDR3 DNA is TGCGCCAGCAGTCCCCTCCTGGACACTAACGGCTACACCTTC.